This passage covers 25 T cell receptor beta chains from one sample sequenced in a study of T-cell reconstitution after alpha-beta-depleted transplantation in children. The library targeted TCRbeta and was prepared with unique molecular identifiers. From the PCR reads, TCRdb called clonotypes with MiXCR, one entry per CDR3 protein. The sample includes 200,000 or so distinct CDR3 sequences, roughly 6.3% of them seen just once. This sample comprised PBMCs, obtained before TCRalphabeta/CD19-depleted stem cell transplant. All receptors come from a girl under three years old with combined immunodeficiency, due to receive a stem cell transplant.

This clonotype was counted at least ten times. The chain couples TRBV3-1 to TRBJ2-1; maybe TRBD2 (5 bases). This CDR3 comprises 17 residues. The germline V gene encodes CDR1 LGHDT and CDR2 YNNKEL (reference sequence). Deletions cut 4 bases from V and 2 bases from J, with 18 bases between. Written as DNA, the CDR3 is TGTGCCAGCAGCCCCGTAGGAGGCGGGTTTGCCTACAATGAGCAGTTCTTC. It encodes CASSPVGGGFAYNEQFF.

Turning to this clonotype: Since a much larger clone is just one base distant, this may be a read error. This chain's CDR3 is CAGSQDWPGVYEQYF. DNA of the CDR3: TGCGCCGGCAGCCAAGATTGGCCAGGGGTCTACGAGCAGTACTTC. J is TRBJ2-7 and V is TRBV4-3; weak D call: TRBD1 (6 bases). CDR3 length: 15 amino acids. Germline V gene sequence: CDR1 LGHNA, CDR2 YSLEER.

In its sample, this clonotype was seen many times. V gene TRBV20-1 combines with J gene TRBJ2-7, with a weak D call TRBD2 (9 bases). The CDR3 consists of 13 residues. Germline CDR1 DFQATT, CDR2 SNEGSKA (reference sequence). Trimming stripped 3 bases from V and 6 bases from J, with 15 bases between. The CDR3 loop is CSARASGTGEQYF. The CDR3 nucleotides read TGCAGTGCTAGGGCTAGCGGGACAGGCGAGCAGTACTTC.

This clonotype appeared many times. The chain links TRBV29-1 to TRBJ1-1; tentative D call: TRBD1 (6 bases). The CDR3 runs to 12 residues. Germline CDR1 SQVTM, CDR2 ANQGSEA. V was clipped by 6 bases and J by 0 bases, with 8 bases between them. This chain's CDR3 is CSVGQLNTEAFF. The CDR3 DNA is TGCAGCGTGGGACAATTGAACACTGAAGCTTTCTTT.

This clonotype was seen many times. The genes are TRBV19 and TRBJ2-7; weak D call: TRBD2 (6 bases). The CDR3 runs 14 residues. Germline loops: CDR1 LNHDA, CDR2 SQIVND (reference sequence). V was pared by 3 bases and J by 5 bases, with 14 bases between. CDR3 protein: CASSIAQRLDEQYF. The CDR3 bases are TGTGCCAGTAGTATCGCGCAAAGACTAGACGAGCAGTACTTC.

This clonotype was counted many times. The J gene is TRBJ1-1, the V gene TRBV12-3 or TRBV12-4; D uncertain. V dropped 3 bases and J dropped 8 bases, with 7 bases sitting between them. This CDR3 has 11 amino acids. DNA for the CDR3: TGTGCCAGCAGTTTCCGGCCAGAAGCTTTCTTT. Translated, it gives CASSFRPEAFF.

This clonotype was seen repeatedly, ten times or more. V is TRBV11-3 and J is TRBJ2-7, with TRBD1 identical over 9 bases. The CDR3 has 15 amino acids. Germline values: CDR1 SGHNT, CDR2 YENEEA. J gave up 5 bases and V 5 bases, and 10 bases lay outside the gene matches. The CDR3 DNA reads TGTGCCAGCAGCCCTCGGGACAGGGTTTTCGACGAGCAGTACTTC. Encoded protein: CASSPRDRVFDEQYF.

This clonotype was recorded many times. This chain connects TRBV13 to TRBJ2-7, with D unclear. The CDR3 extends over 16 amino acids. V was trimmed by 2 bases and J by 0 bases, leaving 14 bases between them. Germline V gene data show CDR1 as PRHDT and CDR2 as FYEKMQ (reference sequence). CDR3 region: CASSLNTVRYSYEQYF. Written as DNA, the CDR3 is TGTGCCAGCAGCTTAAATACTGTCCGTTACTCCTACGAGCAGTACTTC.

This clonotype was detected many times. The V gene is TRBV4-2, the J gene TRBJ2-5; D is perhaps TRBD2 (6 bases). The V gene's germline CDR1 is LGHNA and CDR2 YNFKEQ. The CDR3 extends over 16 amino acids. V lost 0 bases, J lost 5 bases, and 16 bases lay in between. Here the CDR3 reads CASSQDHPASGETQYF. The DNA for the CDR3 is TGTGCCAGCAGCCAAGATCATCCAGCGAGCGGGGAGACCCAGTACTTC.

This clonotype appeared many times. V and J are TRBV27 and TRBJ2-3; D possibly corresponds to TRBD2 (6 bases). V lost 1 base and J 7 bases, leaving 12 bases between the germline ends. Germline V gene lookup returns CDR1 MNHEY and CDR2 SMNVEV (reference sequence). The CDR3 sequence is 14 residues long. The CDR3 nucleotides are TGTGCCAGCAGTTTATGGGGGGTTGATAATACGCAGTATTTT. Amino acids: CASSLWGVDNTQYF.

This clonotype was counted ten times or more. This chain connects TRBV24-1 to TRBJ1-1; TRBD1 might be the D (6 bases). Germline CDR1 KGHDR, CDR2 SFDVKD. V gave up 7 bases and J gave up 1 base, with 12 bases separating them. The CDR3 contains 14 residues. The CDR3 loop reads CATRSGQSNTEAFF. The CDR3 nucleotides are TGTGCCACCAGATCCGGACAGTCGAACACTGAAGCTTTCTTT.

The table lists this clonotype with many counts. The J gene is TRBJ2-2, the V gene TRBV6-5; D might be TRBD1 (6 bases). Germline CDR1 is MNHEY and CDR2 is SVGAGI. Trimming left V 2 bases short and J 0 bases short, with 16 bases between. This CDR3 comprises 18 residues. The CDR3 sequence: CASSYGGRFYTNTGELFF. The CDR3 nucleotides are TGTGCCAGCAGTTACGGGGGCCGGTTTTATACGAACACCGGGGAGCTGTTTTTT.

This clonotype was detected ten times or more. The chain has TRBV6-6 and TRBJ2-7; no reliable D call. Germline V CDR1 and CDR2: MNHNY, SVGAGI (reference sequence). V lost 2 bases and J lost 6, with 8 bases in between. CDR3 length: 12 amino acids. The CDR3 protein is CASSYGLGEQYF. DNA of the CDR3: TGTGCCAGCAGTTACGGATTGGGCGAGCAGTACTTC.

This clonotype turned up a few times. The chain recombines TRBV4-2 with TRBJ1-4; maybe TRBD1 (6 bases). Germline V gene sequence: CDR1 LGHNA, CDR2 YNFKEQ. The CDR3 is 15 residues long. Trimming left V 0 bases short and J 8 bases short, with 13 bases between. CDR3 nucleotide sequence: TGTGCCAGCAGCCAAGACACAGGGAGGGGAGAAAAACTGTTTTTT. Its translation: CASSQDTGRGEKLFF.

This clonotype was recorded many times. The rearrangement uses TRBV21-1 and TRBJ2-4; the table gives TRBD1 as D, unverified against the DNA. TRBV21-1 is a known pseudogene. The CDR3 runs 19 residues. In nucleotides, the CDR3 is TGTGCCAGCAGCAAAGATTTTGGGGGACAGATGGGGGTGGTCGACATTCAGTACTTC. It is translated as CASSKDFGGQMGVVDIQYF.

In this sample, this clonotype turned up a few times. The rearrangement links TRBV28 to TRBJ1-2; D is perhaps TRBD1 (5 bases). V was cut by 5 bases and J by 4 bases, with 14 bases left in between. This CDR3 has 14 amino acids. Germline loops: CDR1 MDHEN, CDR2 SYDVKM. CDR3 residues: CASSRGDGSYGYTF. CDR3 bases: TGTGCCAGCAGTCGAGGGGACGGTAGCTATGGCTACACCTTC.

Only a few counts were recorded for this clonotype. This chain connects TRBV20-1 to TRBJ2-5; tentative D call: TRBD2 (6 bases). Germline CDR1 DFQATT, CDR2 SNEGSKA (reference sequence). This CDR3 region has 17 residues. V dropped 0 bases and J dropped 2 bases, with 19 bases sitting between them. CDR3 protein: CSARDVDHRDSQETQYF. In DNA form, the CDR3 reads TGCAGTGCTAGAGATGTGGACCACCGGGACTCTCAAGAGACCCAGTACTTC.

This clonotype was found many times. Here the CDR3 DNA reads TGTGCCAGCAAGGCCGGGATGGGATCCTACGAGCAGTACTTC. Its translation: CASKAGMGSYEQYF. The rearrangement joins TRBV6-5 to TRBJ2-7; tentatively, D is TRBD2 (5 bases). CDR3 length equals 14 residues. Trimming cost V 7 bases and J 1 base, with 14 bases left between them. From germline, CDR1 is MNHEY and CDR2 SVGAGI.

This clonotype was counted between two and nine times. This sequence joins TRBV9 and TRBJ1-2, with 7 bases matching TRBD1. The V gene's germline CDR1 is SGDLS and CDR2 YYNGEE. The length of the CDR3 is 14 residues. The junction had 3 bases not matched to a gene; V was cut back by 0 bases and J by 4 bases. CDR3 coding DNA: TGTGCCAGCAGCGTAGACGGGACAGCCTATGGCTACACCTTC. Translation: CASSVDGTAYGYTF.

This clonotype has a count of ten or more. The chain carries TRBV7-8 and TRBJ2-7; 7 nucleotides align to TRBD1. The length of the CDR3 is 14 residues. V dropped 5 bases and J dropped 7; count of bases not matched to a gene: 11. Germline-derived CDR1 and CDR2 are SGHVS and FQNEAQ. CDR3 in amino acids: CASSPRDSRPEQYF. The CDR3, as DNA: TGTGCCAGCAGCCCAAGGGACAGCCGGCCAGAGCAGTACTTC.

This clonotype has at least ten counts. The chain carries TRBV28 and TRBJ2-5; 8 bases align to TRBD1. Looked up from germline, CDR1 is MDHEN and CDR2 is SYDVKM. With V trimmed by 4 bases and J by 1 base, 2 bases remained unmatched. There are 14 residues in the CDR3. The CDR3 here is CASSSGQAQETQYF. Here the CDR3 DNA reads TGTGCCAGCAGTTCGGGACAGGCCCAAGAGACCCAGTACTTC.

This clonotype was seen many times. This chain joins TRBV5-6 and TRBJ2-1; 13 nucleotides line up with TRBD2. The V gene end was trimmed by 1 base and the J gene end by 6 bases; junction bases not matched to a gene: 7. This CDR3 comprises 17 residues. CDR1 SGHDT and CDR2 YYEEEE come from the germline V gene. As DNA, the CDR3 is TGTGCCAGCAGCTTGCCACTAGCGGGGGGGCGAGGCAATGAGCAGTTCTTC. This codes for CASSLPLAGGRGNEQFF.

There are many counts of this clonotype. The chain combines TRBV4-3 with TRBJ2-1; D is perhaps TRBD2 (5 bases). Trimming left V 0 bases short and J 4 bases short, with 13 bases between. The CDR3 spans 16 residues. Germline V gene lookup returns CDR1 LGHNA and CDR2 YSLEER. The CDR3 protein is CASSQDGGDGYNEQFF. The CDR3 DNA follows: TGCGCCAGCAGCCAAGATGGAGGAGACGGTTACAATGAGCAGTTCTTC.

The sample holds many counts of this clonotype. The V call is TRBV12-3 or TRBV12-4, the J call TRBJ2-5; TRBD1 aligns across 10 bases. V was pared by 7 bases and J by 2 bases, with 7 bases of the junction left unmatched. The CDR3 extends over 15 amino acids. The CDR3 loop reads CASTWTGGAQETQYF. The CDR3 DNA follows: TGTGCCAGCACCTGGACAGGGGGAGCACAAGAGACCCAGTACTTC.

This clonotype was observed at least ten times. The chain is built from TRBV12-3 or TRBV12-4 and TRBJ1-3; no definite D call. Trimming cost V 4 bases and J 2 bases, with 6 bases left between them. The CDR3 length is 13 residues. CDR3 nucleotides: TGTGCCAGCAGTTCCGGACCTGGAAACACCATATATTTT. Its protein product is CASSSGPGNTIYF.